These T cell receptor beta chains were read from a single sample in a study of human T cells and chemical hapten exposure. TCRdb re-derived calls from the RACE reads in MiXCR, one entry per CDR3 protein. The table includes under 130,000 distinct CDR3 sequences, 30% to 35% detected once. Material: whole blood, obtained in connection with sensitization to the hapten diphenylcyclopropenone (DPC). These receptors were obtained from a man aged 35-49 years with alopecia areata. Some clones in this sample may be carry-over from other donors' samples. The CDR3 runs from the conserved cysteine through the conserved F or W. Each record gives: CDR3 length, D gene, J gene, V gene, clone size, CDR3 protein, CDR3 DNA. The D gene is left open where the match is weak. Clone size, where shown, is once, few, many, or a class for clones that have expanded.

14 - TRBJ2-2 TRBV24-1 once CATSGRRDTGELFF TGTGCCACCAGCGGAAGGCGGGACACCGGGGAGCTGTTTTTT
15 TRBD2 TRBJ2-3 TRBV15 - CATSRVGGRGYTQYF TGTGCCACCAGCAGAGTAGGCGGGAGAGGATATACGCAGTATTTT
13 - TRBJ2-7 TRBV6-5 few CASRPQAGNEQYF TGTGCCAGCAGGCCACAGGCGGGCAACGAGCAGTACTTC
18 - TRBJ2-5 TRBV18 - CASSPKTLGPTTQETQYF TGTGCCAGCTCACCAAAAACGCTGGGCCCTACAACCCAAGAGACCCAGTACTTC
17 - TRBJ2-3 TRBV5-1 - CASSLNGLAVRTDTQYF TGCGCCAGCAGCTTAAATGGCCTAGCAGTTAGGACAGATACGCAGTATTTT
15 - TRBJ2-3 TRBV14 - CASNRGDANTDTQYF TGTGCCAGCAATCGAGGGGATGCAAACACAGATACGCAGTATTTT
16 TRBD2 TRBJ2-3 TRBV24-1 few CATSDSAGGSADTQYF TGTGCCACCAGTGATTCGGCGGGGGGGAGCGCAGATACGCAGTATTTT
17 - TRBJ1-5 TRBV18 - CASSPNGVAVNNQPQHF TGTGCCAGCTCACCCAATGGGGTCGCCGTCAATAATCAGCCCCAGCATTTT
15 TRBD2 TRBJ2-3 TRBV5-4 - CASSPTSGSFDTQYF TGTGCCAGCAGCCCGACTAGCGGGAGTTTTGATACGCAGTATTTT
14 - TRBJ1-1 TRBV6-5 few CASSYSQGGAEAFF TGTGCCAGCAGTTACTCACAGGGAGGCGCTGAAGCTTTCTTT
13 - TRBJ2-1 TRBV11-3 - CASSSRDQHEQFF TGTGCCAGCAGCTCCCGGGACCAGCACGAGCAGTTCTTC
14 - TRBJ2-5 TRBV5-1 - CASADTNRGETQYF TGCGCCAGCGCGGACACCAACCGGGGGGAGACCCAGTACTTC
14 - TRBJ1-5 TRBV6-5 few CASSYLGGNQPQHF TGTGCCAGCAGTTATTTGGGAGGCAATCAGCCCCAGCATTTT
14 TRBD1 TRBJ2-5 TRBV25-1 - CASALTGVLRTQYF TGTGCCAGCGCCTTGACAGGGGTCCTTCGAACCCAGTACTTC
16 - TRBJ2-3 TRBV7-2 many CASSQSSVYLTDTQYF TGTGCCAGCAGCCAATCTAGCGTTTACCTCACAGATACGCAGTATTTT
15 - TRBJ1-5 TRBV6-2/TRBV6-3 - CASSQLGQWHQPQHF TGTGCCAGCAGTCAACTCGGACAGTGGCATCAGCCCCAGCATTTT
11 - TRBJ2-1 TRBV11-3 - CASSTGDEQFF TGTGCCAGCAGCACTGGGGATGAGCAGTTCTTC
13 - TRBJ2-7 TRBV20-1 few CSARPLALGEQYF TGCAGTGCTAGACCCTTAGCCCTGGGGGAGCAGTACTTC
15 TRBD1 TRBJ1-1 TRBV29-1 - CRVEPWDRGETEAFF TGCAGAGTTGAGCCCTGGGACAGGGGGGAGACTGAAGCTTTCTTT
14 - TRBJ2-1 TRBV6-2/TRBV6-3 few CASLSGSSYNEQFF TGTGCCAGCCTCAGCGGATCTTCCTACAATGAGCAGTTCTTC
12 - TRBJ2-7 TRBV28 - CASSLKGHEQYF TGTGCCAGCAGTTTAAAGGGCCACGAGCAGTACTTC
11 - TRBJ2-4 TRBV11-2 few CASSPSNIQYF TGTGCCAGCAGCCCGAGCAACATTCAGTACTTC
16 - TRBJ1-1 TRBV12-3/TRBV12-4 few CASSLATGGWKTEAFF TGTGCCAGCAGTTTAGCCACCGGGGGGTGGAAAACTGAAGCTTTCTTT
16 TRBD1 TRBJ1-6 TRBV7-2 few CASSVRQGVIDSPLHF TGTGCCAGCAGCGTACGACAGGGCGTCATAGATTCACCCCTCCACTTT
16 TRBD1 TRBJ2-5 TRBV27 many CASSSTQGARLETQYF TGTGCCAGCAGCTCTACACAGGGGGCGCGTTTGGAGACCCAGTACTTC
14 - TRBJ2-1 TRBV7-6 - CASSLAGGMNEQFF TGTGCCAGCAGCTTAGCTGGAGGGATGAATGAGCAGTTCTTC
17 TRBD1 TRBJ1-2 TRBV4-2 few CASSQESIGRQGYGYTF TGTGCCAGCAGCCAAGAAAGCATCGGGAGACAGGGCTATGGCTACACCTTC
17 TRBD2 TRBJ2-1 TRBV6-2/TRBV6-3 few CASSRPPGLAVYNEQFF TGTGCCAGCAGTCGACCTCCGGGACTAGCGGTCTACAATGAGCAGTTCTTC